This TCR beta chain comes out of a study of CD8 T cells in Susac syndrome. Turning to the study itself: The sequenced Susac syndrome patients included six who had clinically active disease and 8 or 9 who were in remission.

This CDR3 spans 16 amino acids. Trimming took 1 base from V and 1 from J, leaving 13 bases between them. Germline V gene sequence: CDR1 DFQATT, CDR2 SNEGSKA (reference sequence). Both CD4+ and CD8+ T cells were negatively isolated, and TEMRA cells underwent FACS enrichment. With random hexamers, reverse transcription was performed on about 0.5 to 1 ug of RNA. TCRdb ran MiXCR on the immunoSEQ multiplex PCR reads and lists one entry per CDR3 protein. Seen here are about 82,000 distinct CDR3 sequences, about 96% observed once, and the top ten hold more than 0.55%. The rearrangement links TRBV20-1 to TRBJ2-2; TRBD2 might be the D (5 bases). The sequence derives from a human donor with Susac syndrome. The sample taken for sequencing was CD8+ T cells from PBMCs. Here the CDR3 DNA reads TGCAGTGCTAGAGGGAGGAGCAAGAGGAACACCGGGGAGCTGTTTTTT. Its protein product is CSARGRSKRNTGELFF.